This TCR beta chain is from a study of blood T cells in healthy people across ages. A sample-barcoded 5' primer and a J-beta primer mix were used in a second PCR of roughly 6 to 11 cycles. TCRdb independently ran MiXCR on the 5' RACE reads; one entry per CDR3 protein. The data hold 750,000 to 1,000,000 distinct CDR3 sequences, with under 35% observed a single time. CDR1 is MNHNS, CDR2 SASEGT, per germline. This CDR3 contains 15 residues. Trimming took 4 bases from V and 6 from J; bases not matched to a gene: 7. The data also belong to a second study, concerning T cells of mothers and their children.

The chain combines TRBV6-1 with TRBJ2-2; TRBD1 matches at 8 bases. Source material: blood. The clonotype originates from a woman in her thirties or forties in good health. The CDR3 here is CASSVQGGASGELFF. The CDR3 DNA sequence: TGTGCCAGCAGTGTACAGGGGGGCGCATCCGGGGAGCTGTTTTTT.